Listed below are T cell receptor beta chains from one sample, sequenced in a study of post-analysis software for immune sequencing data. TCRdb ran MiXCR on the PCR reads and lists one entry per CDR3 protein. The sample contains about 820,000 distinct CDR3 sequences, roughly half of which appear only once. Sequenced sample: blood. Receptor source: a girl aged 10-17 years with multiple sclerosis. The CDR3 runs from the conserved cysteine through the conserved F or W. The order of the fields is V gene, CDR3 length, D gene, J gene, clone size, CDR3 protein, CDR3 DNA. The D gene is left open where the match is weak. The size of a clone is reported for some rows only, either as once, few or many, or as a class for expanded clones.

TRBV10-3	16	.	TRBJ2-6	few	CAISESGRAGANVLTF	TGTGCCATCAGTGAGTCTGGCAGGGCTGGGGCCAACGTCCTGACTTTC
TRBV5-1	16	TRBD1	TRBJ2-7	once	CASSLFRGQGSNEQYF	TGCGCCAGCAGCCTTTTCAGGGGACAGGGGTCGAACGAGCAGTACTTC
TRBV12-3/TRBV12-4	14	.	TRBJ2-1	.	CASSLVGVSNEQFF	TGTGCCAGCAGTTTGGTGGGAGTCAGCAATGAGCAGTTCTTC
TRBV10-3	15	.	TRBJ1-6	.	CAISDSAEGSSPLHF	TGTGCCATCAGTGACTCGGCCGAAGGAAGTTCACCCCTCCACTTT
TRBV7-2	16	.	TRBJ1-2	.	CASSLGGRVWNYGYTF	TGTGCCAGCAGCTTAGGTGGCAGGGTTTGGAACTATGGCTACACCTTC
TRBV12-3/TRBV12-4	12	.	TRBJ1-5	many	CASSLNGQPQHF	TGTGCCAGCAGTTTAAATGGCCAGCCCCAGCATTTT
TRBV24-1	12	.	TRBJ2-7	few	CATSDFRGEQYF	TGTGCCACCAGTGATTTTAGGGGCGAGCAGTACTTC
TRBV5-6	15	TRBD2	TRBJ2-1	once	CASSSYSGGYNEQFF	TGTGCCAGCAGCAGCTATAGCGGGGGGTACAATGAGCAGTTCTTC
TRBV20-1	15	.	TRBJ2-6	.	CSASGGAYSGANVTF	TGCAGTGCTAGTGGGGGCGCTTATTCCGGGGCCAACGTGACTTTC
TRBV24-1	14	TRBD2	TRBJ2-3	.	CATSAGEGMDTQYF	TGTGCCACCAGCGCCGGGGAGGGGATGGATACGCAGTATTTT
TRBV12-3/TRBV12-4	13	.	TRBJ2-1	.	CASSFAGLTEQFF	TGTGCCAGCAGTTTTGCGGGACTCACAGAGCAGTTCTTC
TRBV29-1	16	.	TRBJ1-2	.	CSVEDPQGRGNYGYTF	TGCAGCGTTGAAGATCCTCAGGGGAGAGGGAACTATGGCTACACCTTC
TRBV6-2/TRBV6-3	16	TRBD1	TRBJ2-7	once	CASSYDLDRASYEQYF	TGTGCCAGCAGTTACGACCTGGACAGGGCCTCCTACGAGCAGTACTTC
TRBV5-6	13	TRBD1	TRBJ2-1	.	CASSYQGQGEQFF	TGTGCCAGCAGCTACCAGGGACAGGGAGAGCAGTTCTTC
TRBV6-2/TRBV6-3	15	TRBD2	TRBJ2-7	.	CASSYGGASGNEQYF	TGTGCCAGCAGTTACGGCGGGGCTAGCGGCAATGAGCAGTACTTC
TRBV5-1	16	TRBD2	TRBJ2-4	.	CASSLERLAGEHIQYF	TGCGCCAGCAGCCTCGAACGACTAGCGGGGGAGCACATTCAGTACTTC
TRBV6-2/TRBV6-3	15	TRBD1	TRBJ1-2	.	CASSYSLGQGGGYTF	TGTGCCAGCAGTTACTCCCTTGGACAGGGTGGCGGCTACACCTTC
TRBV6-5	15	TRBD1	TRBJ2-5	.	CASSYGQGARETQYF	TGTGCCAGCAGTTACGGACAGGGGGCTCGAGAGACCCAGTACTTC
TRBV5-1	13	.	TRBJ2-7	few	CASSSTRISEQYF	TGCGCCAGCAGCTCAACTCGGATAAGCGAGCAGTACTTC
TRBV20-1	14	TRBD2	TRBJ2-4	few	CSARGWTSGGEQYF	TGCAGTGCTAGGGGATGGACTAGCGGGGGGGAGCAGTACTTC
TRBV20-1	15	TRBD2	TRBJ2-3	once	CSARRASGTSNTQYF	TGCAGTGCTAGACGGGCTAGCGGGACTAGCAATACGCAGTATTTT
TRBV12-3/TRBV12-4	15	TRBD2	TRBJ2-7	few	CASSASSGTPGEQYF	TGTGCCAGCAGTGCGAGTAGCGGGACGCCTGGCGAGCAGTACTTC
TRBV7-2	16	TRBD2	TRBJ2-7	few	CASRVGSGTSSYEQYF	TGTGCCAGCCGTGTGGGTAGCGGGACCTCCTCCTACGAGCAGTACTTC
TRBV20-1	15	TRBD2	TRBJ2-1	.	CSASVSGRAHNEQFF	TGCAGTGCTAGTGTTAGCGGGAGGGCCCACAATGAGCAGTTCTTC
TRBV15	15	.	TRBJ1-2	.	CATSRDGVPNYGYTF	TGTGCCACCAGCCGCGACGGGGTTCCTAACTATGGCTACACCTTC
TRBV12-3/TRBV12-4	12	.	TRBJ2-7	many	CASSFLGYEQYF	TGTGCCAGCAGCTTCCTTGGTTACGAGCAGTACTTC